This passage covers 2 T cell receptor beta chains from one sample sequenced in a study of beta chain features in type 1 diabetes. No cognate antigen is known for these TCRs. Overall study results and limits: Moderate but significant shortening of TCRB CDR3s was recorded in all four CD4+ subsets from Type 1 diabetes patients.

The whole isolated RNA underwent reverse transcription, so sequencing captured expressed TCRB transcripts. Some clones are missing from TCRdb's copy, which holds only in-frame ones; the method was immunoSEQ multiplex PCR. This table holds over 120,000 clones, about 12% found once. The specimen sequenced was central memory CD4+ T cells from blood. These receptors were obtained from a man aged 18 to 30 with type 1 diabetes.

This clone occurred a few times. The chain links TRBV5-1 to TRBJ1-4, with 7 nucleotides matching TRBD1. Germline values: CDR1 SGHRS, CDR2 YFSETQ. The CDR3 is made up of 15 amino acids. Trimming took 3 bases from V and 5 from J; bases not matched to a gene: 7. CDR3 nucleotide sequence: TGCGCCAGCAGCTATGGGGGACAGACGAATGAAAAACTGTTTTTT. Its protein product is CASSYGGQTNEKLFF.

This clone was recorded at least ten times. The J gene is TRBJ1-2, the V gene TRBV19; 10 bases align to TRBD1. The CDR3 extends over 13 amino acids. Germline assignment: CDR1 LNHDA and CDR2 SQIVND (reference sequence). V trimming: 11 bases; J trimming: 8 bases; junction bases outside the gene matches: 11. The CDR3 is CASSGQGYGGYTF. CDR3 in DNA: TGTGCCTCGTCGGGACAGGGGTACGGCGGCTACACCTTC.